The T cell receptor beta chain under discussion was sequenced for a study of blood T cell repertoires in COVID-19. Study details: COVID-19 samples, acute and convalescent, were from the United States, Italy and Spain.

The CDR3 runs 13 residues. Trimming took off 6 bases at V and 1 base at J, with 4 bases between the two ends. Germline CDR1 SNHLY, CDR2 FYNNEI. In the authors' workflow: Reference gene primer amplification gave estimated nucleated cell counts. TCRdb's table, derived via immunoSEQ multiplex PCR, lists solely in-frame clones and lacks some. V and J calls and clone size are copied from that table; D and trimming were computed from the DNA. Counted here are roughly 150,000 clones, approximately 79% occurring once; the ten biggest clones make up roughly 20%. This clone has a single count. The source material was peripheral blood. This sequence originates from an elderly woman with acute or convalescent COVID-19. This sequence joins TRBV2 and TRBJ2-6; D is unclear. The CDR3, as DNA: TGTGCCAGCAGCGTATCTGGGGCCAACGTCCTGACTTTC. Protein sequence: CASSVSGANVLTF.